One and the same sample provided the 12 T cell receptor beta chains below, sequenced in a study of beta chain features in type 1 diabetes. As every portion of the isolated RNA was reverse transcribed, the sequencing read expressed TCRB transcripts. The repertoire was sequenced with immunoSEQ multiplex PCR; TCRdb's copy has only in-frame clones and lacks some. The sample has around 340,000 clones; 15% to 20% are singletons. The material sequenced was naive CD4+ T cells from blood. Receptors originate from a young woman in good health.

V usage is TRBV28 and J usage is TRBJ2-7, with TRBD1 as a possible D gene (5 bases). Germline CDR1 is MDHEN and CDR2 is SYDVKM. The CDR3 consists of 14 residues. V gave up 1 base and J gave up 3 bases, with 10 bases separating them. The CDR3: CASSLFDRGYEQYF. The CDR3 DNA is TGTGCCAGCAGTTTATTCGACAGAGGCTACGAGCAGTACTTC.

The J gene is TRBJ2-2, the V gene TRBV30, with D possibly being TRBD2 (6 bases). The V gene's germline CDR1 is GTSNPN and CDR2 SVGIG (reference sequence). V dropped 3 bases and J dropped 3 bases, with 11 bases sitting between them. This CDR3 spans 14 amino acids. The CDR3 sequence: CAWSPGLHTGELFF. Here the CDR3 DNA reads TGTGCCTGGAGCCCGGGACTGCACACCGGGGAGCTGTTTTTT.

This clone has more than one count but fewer than ten. This sequence joins TRBV15 and TRBJ1-5; TRBD1 agrees at 7 bases. V shed 1 base, J shed 2 bases, and the junction held 11 bases outside the gene matches. The germline V gene has CDR1 LNHNV and CDR2 YYDKDF (reference sequence). The CDR3 is made up of 18 amino acids. The CDR3 protein is CATSRVRNSGQGNQPQHF. The CDR3 nucleotides are TGTGCCACCAGCAGAGTAAGAAATTCTGGACAGGGCAATCAGCCCCAGCATTTT.

V usage is TRBV18 and J usage is TRBJ1-1; a possible D gene is TRBD1 (5 bases). The CDR3 is made up of 14 amino acids. The germline CDR1 and CDR2 sequences are KGHSH and LQKENI. Deletions cut 4 bases from V and 5 bases from J, with 14 bases between. This CDR3 is CASSRDSGGTEAFF. As DNA, the CDR3 is TGTGCCAGCTCACGGGACTCCGGCGGTACTGAAGCTTTCTTT.

This clone has more than one count but fewer than ten. The chain carries TRBV5-1 and TRBJ2-7; TRBD2 matches 9 bases. Germline CDR1 reads SGHRS; CDR2 reads YFSETQ. V lost 5 bases and J lost 6; bases outside the gene matches: 12. The CDR3 runs 15 residues. CDR3 nucleotide sequence: TGCGCCAGCAGTCCCAGCGGGAGGCCCCCCTCCGAGCAGTACTTC. Protein sequence: CASSPSGRPPSEQYF.

This clone has more than one count but fewer than ten. The chain recombines TRBV13 with TRBJ2-2; 14 nucleotides align to TRBD2. J gave up 6 bases and V 3 bases, and 6 bases lay outside the gene matches. The germline gives CDR1 PRHDT, CDR2 FYEKMQ (reference sequence). The CDR3 runs to 17 residues. The CDR3 region is CASSFAGLAGGPGELFF. The DNA for the CDR3 is TGTGCCAGCAGCTTCGCTGGACTAGCGGGAGGCCCCGGGGAGCTGTTTTTT.

The gene calls are TRBV7-3 and TRBJ1-5; unclear D gene. V lost 3 bases and J lost 2, with 17 bases in between. This CDR3 has 17 residues. CDR1 is SGHTA, CDR2 FQGTGA, per germline. For the CDR3, the DNA is TGTGCCAGCAGCTTGAGCCCGGACCCGGGAGGCAATCAGCCCCAGCATTTT. This sequence encodes CASSLSPDPGGNQPQHF.

The V call is TRBV5-1, the J call TRBJ2-5; 8 nucleotides align to TRBD1. The CDR3 has 14 amino acids. Trimming cost V 4 bases and J 5 bases; bases outside gene matches: 7. The V gene's germline CDR1 is SGHRS and CDR2 YFSETQ. The CDR3 bases are TGCGCCAGCAGCCATGGACAGGGCCGGGAGACCCAGTACTTC. Translating it yields CASSHGQGRETQYF.

This chain joins TRBV7-2 and TRBJ1-1; D is unresolved. Germline-derived CDR1 and CDR2 are SGHTA and FQGNSA. V was shortened by 3 bases and J by 3 bases, with 2 bases between the two germline ends. The CDR3 extends over 11 amino acids. In DNA, the CDR3 is TGTGCCAGCAGCTTCGACACTGAAGCTTTCTTT. As protein: CASSFDTEAFF.

The V call is TRBV5-6, the J call TRBJ2-1; perhaps TRBD2 as D (6 bases). Germline lookup yields CDR1 SGHDT and CDR2 YYEEEE. Between the trimmed V and J ends, which lost 7 bases and 10 bases, there was a span of 33 bases. This CDR3 contains 18 residues. CDR3 DNA: TGTGCCAGCCTACTCGGGGATGGGGGGTCAGTGGTTGGCGGGGAGCAGTTCTTC. This encodes CASLLGDGGSVVGGEQFF.

The chain couples TRBV7-2 to TRBJ2-1, with TRBD2 as a possible D gene (6 bases). CDR3 length: 14 residues. V lost 6 bases and J lost 7, with 16 bases in between. Germline loops: CDR1 SGHTA, CDR2 FQGNSA. The CDR3 reads CASREGLANNEQFF. The DNA of the CDR3 is TGTGCCAGCAGGGAGGGGCTAGCGAATAATGAGCAGTTCTTC.

This clone was recorded a few times. The chain joins TRBV5-6 to TRBJ1-5; 7 bases are a match to TRBD1. The CDR3 extends over 16 amino acids. Germline lookup yields CDR1 SGHDT and CDR2 YYEEEE. The V segment lost 4 bases and the J segment 1 base; nucleotides outside the gene matches: 8. CDR3 coding DNA: TGTGCCAGCAGCCGGACTGGACAGGCAAGCAATCAGCCCCAGCATTTT. As protein: CASSRTGQASNQPQHF.